Listed here is a single T cell receptor beta chain. Its antigen remains unidentified. The primer mix had 60 Vbeta and 13 Jbeta primers. Profiling relied on immunoSEQ multiplex PCR, and the TCRdb table lists in-frame clones only, not all of them. The repertoire holds about 140,000 clones, over 75% seen once, with 2.5% to 3.5% in the top ten. The CDR3 is 14 amino acids. V was shortened by 8 bases and J by 0 bases, with 12 bases between the two germline ends. The germline gives CDR1 MRHNA, CDR2 SNTAGT. This sample stems from a study of cytomegalovirus exposure and HLA in healthy donors. Study results and limitations: In a later analysis, TCR beta V- and J-gene trimming showed a link to a missense DCLRE1C variant. Researchers reported that a few CMV-associated chains were confirmed in vitro as CMV antigen-specific.

Sample: PBMCs. This chain uses TRBV6-4 with TRBJ2-3, with D possibly matching TRBD1 (8 bases). The TCR was taken from a woman under 40 in good health and CMV-seronegative. CDR3 DNA: TGTGCCAGCTCACAGGGGGGGAGCACAGATACGCAGTATTTT. It specifies CASSQGGSTDTQYF.